The 18 T cell receptor beta chains below all came from one sample that was sequenced in a study of cytomegalovirus exposure and HLA in healthy donors. The PCR made use of 60 Vbeta and 13 Jbeta primers. Clones were read by immunoSEQ multiplex PCR, and TCRdb kept only the in-frame ones, dropping some. This table holds about 59,000 clones, 75% to 85% found once. The sample was PBMCs. The receptor source for this set is a woman between 40 and 50 years old in good health and CMV-seronegative.

The chain is built from TRBV16 and TRBJ1-5, with D maybe TRBD1 (5 bases). CDR1 and CDR2 (germline): KGHSY, FQNENV. The CDR3 spans 14 residues. V gave up 4 bases and J gave up 4 bases, with 11 bases separating them. The CDR3 sequence is CASSLDSFNQPQHF. The CDR3 DNA sequence: TGTGCCAGCAGCCTAGACAGCTTTAATCAGCCCCAGCATTTT.

This clone has a handful of counts. The chain recombines TRBV7-3 with TRBJ2-2; TRBD2 matches 13 bases. The germline gives CDR1 SGHTA, CDR2 FQGTGA. The CDR3 is made up of 16 amino acids. Trimming took 5 bases from V and 4 from J; bases not matched to a gene: 4. The CDR3 DNA follows: TGTGCCAGCAGCCGGGGACTAGCGGGACTCACCGGGGAGCTGTTTTTT. It codes for CASSRGLAGLTGELFF.

This rearrangement joins TRBV6-1 to TRBJ2-2; 10 bases fit TRBD1. The CDR3 has 15 residues. The V gene end was trimmed by 0 bases and the J gene end by 5 bases; junction bases not matched to a gene: 0. Germline assignment: CDR1 MNHNS and CDR2 SASEGT. CDR3 protein: CASSEAGQGTGELFF. The CDR3, as DNA: TGTGCCAGCAGTGAAGCGGGACAGGGGACCGGGGAGCTGTTTTTT.

The DNA for the CDR3 is TGTGCCAGCAGCACGGGACTAGCGGGAGAGGCCGGGGAGCTGTTTTTT. Amino acids: CASSTGLAGEAGELFF. This sequence joins TRBV11-3 and TRBJ2-2; 14 bases line up with TRBD2. J gave up 6 bases and V 5 bases, and 5 bases lay outside the gene matches. There are 16 residues in the CDR3. In germline, CDR1 is SGHNT, CDR2 YENEEA.

This clone was picked up one time. The chain employs TRBV14 and TRBJ2-7, with 14 positions matching TRBD2. Looked up from germline, CDR1 is SGHDN and CDR2 is FVKESK. The CDR3 length is 18 residues. The V and J ends lost 3 bases and 6 bases, in that order; junction bases with no gene match: 13. The CDR3 loop reads CASSHPGTSGSGLLEQYF. The DNA of the CDR3 is TGTGCCAGCAGCCACCCTGGGACTAGCGGGAGTGGCCTCCTCGAGCAGTACTTC.

This clone was recorded once. The CDR3 DNA sequence: TGCGCCAGCAGTGAGTCCTCACAAATGGCTCAGTACTTC. As protein: CASSESSQMAQYF. V usage is TRBV10-1 and J usage is TRBJ2-4; D is unresolved. Trimming left V 0 bases short and J 12 bases short, with 12 bases between. Per germline, CDR1 WNHNN and CDR2 SYGVQD (reference sequence). The CDR3 is 13 residues long.

As concerns this clone: A junction boundary mismatches the germline segment, possibly from a read error. The chain combines TRBV23-1 with TRBJ1-1, with 12 bases matching TRBD1. TRBV23-1 is filed as an ORF, its function uncertain. This CDR3 has 17 amino acids. CDR3 loop: CAGSHSGDRGHNTEAFF. The CDR3 DNA reads as TGCGCCGGCAGCCATTCCGGGGACAGGGGGCACAACACTGAAGCTTTCTTT.

V gene TRBV7-9 combines with J gene TRBJ1-2; perhaps TRBD1 as D (5 bases). V was trimmed by 5 bases and J by 7 bases, leaving 23 bases between them. Germline-derived CDR1 and CDR2 are SEHNR and FQNEAQ (reference sequence). The CDR3 totals 16 residues. CDR3 sequence: CASSLMGGKVFGGYTF. In nucleotides, the CDR3 is TGTGCCAGCAGCCTTATGGGGGGTAAGGTCTTTGGTGGCTACACCTTC.

This chain joins TRBV4-3 and TRBJ1-4, with a weak D call TRBD1 (6 bases). Germline V CDR1 and CDR2: LGHNA, YSLEER. The length of the CDR3 is 15 residues. V lost 2 bases and J lost 8, with 15 bases in between. CDR3 sequence: CASSQIREQGEKLFF. CDR3 nucleotide sequence: TGCGCCAGCAGCCAAATTCGCGAACAGGGCGAAAAACTGTTTTTT.

The chain carries TRBV9 and TRBJ2-2; 8 positions match TRBD1. Germline CDR1 reads SGDLS; CDR2 reads YYNGEE. The trim removed 1 base at V and 6 bases at J, leaving 2 bases unmatched. The CDR3 has 14 amino acids. The CDR3 nucleotides are TGTGCCAGCAGCGTAAGGACAGGGCCCGGGGAGCTGTTTTTT. Amino acids: CASSVRTGPGELFF.

The chain combines TRBV11-2 with TRBJ1-3; no firm D call. The CDR3 is made up of 15 amino acids. V lost 1 base and J 0 bases, leaving 7 bases between the germline ends. Germline loops: CDR1 SGHAT, CDR2 FQNNGV. CDR3 coding DNA: TGTGCCAGCAGCTTAGGGCCGGGCTCTGGAAACACCATATATTTT. Amino acids: CASSLGPGSGNTIYF.

This rearrangement joins TRBV6-6 to TRBJ2-5; D is unclear. The CDR3 covers 11 residues. V was cut by 3 bases and J by 4 bases, with 3 bases left in between. Germline CDR1 and CDR2: MNHNY and SVGAGI (reference sequence). The CDR3, as DNA: TGTGCCAGCAGTTATCTAGAGACCCAGTACTTC. Residues: CASSYLETQYF.

This clone was seen more than once but under ten times. J is TRBJ1-3 and V is TRBV6-5; no clear D gene. Deletions cut 2 bases from V and 0 bases from J, with 8 bases between. Germline V gene lookup returns CDR1 MNHEY and CDR2 SVGAGI. CDR3 length: 15 amino acids. Written as DNA, the CDR3 is TGTGCCAGCAGTTACAGTTGGAGCTCTGGAAACACCATATATTTT. It is translated as CASSYSWSSGNTIYF.

The CDR3 loop is CASSLYSGSAETQYF. In DNA, the CDR3 is TGTGCCAGCAGTTTATATTCCGGGAGCGCAGAGACCCAGTACTTC. The chain uses TRBV28 and TRBJ2-5; a possible D gene is TRBD2 (6 bases). V gave up 1 base and J gave up 4 bases, with 13 bases separating them. Germline V gene sequence: CDR1 MDHEN, CDR2 SYDVKM. There are 15 residues in the CDR3. Combining the CDR3 with reference TRBV28 and TRBJ2-5 gives the whole variable domain DVKVTQSSRYLVKRTGEKVFLECVQDMDHENMFWYRQDPGLGLRLIYFSYDVKMKEKGDIPEGYSVSREKKERFSLILESASTNQTSMYLCASSLYSGSAETQYFGPGTRLLVL.

The V gene is TRBV6-5, the J gene TRBJ2-7, with a tentative D call TRBD2 (5 bases). Trimming left V 6 bases short and J 3 bases short, with 9 bases between. The CDR3 runs 12 residues. In germline, CDR1 is MNHEY, CDR2 SVGAGI. The CDR3 here is CASSSSVYEQYF. The CDR3 DNA reads TGTGCCAGCAGCAGTAGCGTCTACGAGCAGTACTTC.

V is TRBV5-1 and J is TRBJ2-4; a weak D match, TRBD2 (6 bases). V shed 0 bases and J shed 1 base, with 11 bases lying between them. The length of the CDR3 is 16 residues. Germline CDR1 and CDR2: SGHRS and YFSETQ. The DNA for the CDR3 is TGCGCCAGCAGCTTGGACGGGAGCACGGCCAAAAACATTCAGTACTTC. Protein sequence: CASSLDGSTAKNIQYF. Combining the CDR3 with reference TRBV5-1 and TRBJ2-4 gives the whole variable domain KAGVTQTPRYLIKTRGQQVTLSCSPISGHRSVSWYQQTPGQGLQFLFEYFSETQRNKGNFPGRFSGRQFSNSRSEMNVSTLELGDSALYLCASSLDGSTAKNIQYFGAGTRLSVL.

There are a few counts of this clone. The chain carries TRBV7-9 and TRBJ2-3; possibly TRBD1 for D (5 bases). The V end lost 3 bases, the J end lost 0 bases, and 7 bases lay between the germline ends. Germline V lookup: CDR1 SEHNR, CDR2 FQNEAQ (reference sequence). The CDR3 runs 14 residues. The CDR3 sequence: CASSLTVSTDTQYF. The CDR3 region has the DNA TGTGCCAGCAGCTTGACAGTGAGCACAGATACGCAGTATTTT.

The gene calls are TRBV5-1 and TRBJ2-1; the D gene is possibly TRBD1 (7 bases). Trimming took off 0 bases at V and 2 bases at J, with 18 bases between the two ends. Germline V gives CDR1 SGHRS, CDR2 YFSETQ. This CDR3 has 18 amino acids. CDR3 residues: CASSLEGSAGGTYNEQFF. CDR3 nucleotides: TGCGCCAGCAGCTTGGAGGGGTCGGCAGGGGGGACCTACAATGAGCAGTTCTTC.